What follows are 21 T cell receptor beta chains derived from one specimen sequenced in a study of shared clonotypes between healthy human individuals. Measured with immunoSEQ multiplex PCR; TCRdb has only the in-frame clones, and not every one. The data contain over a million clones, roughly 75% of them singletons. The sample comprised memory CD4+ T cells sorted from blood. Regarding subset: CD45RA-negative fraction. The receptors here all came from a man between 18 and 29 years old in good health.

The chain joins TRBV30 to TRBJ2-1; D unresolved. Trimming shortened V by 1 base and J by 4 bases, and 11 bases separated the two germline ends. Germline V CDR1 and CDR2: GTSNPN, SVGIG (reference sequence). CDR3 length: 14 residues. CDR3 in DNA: TGTGCCTGGAGTGAGGGTCAGGTGTACAATGAGCAGTTCTTC. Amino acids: CAWSEGQVYNEQFF.

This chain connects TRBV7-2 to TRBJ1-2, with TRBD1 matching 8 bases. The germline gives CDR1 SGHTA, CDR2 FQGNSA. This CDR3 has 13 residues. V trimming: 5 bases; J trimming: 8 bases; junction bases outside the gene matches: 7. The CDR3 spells CASSQGQDRGYTF. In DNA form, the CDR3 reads TGTGCCAGCAGCCAGGGACAGGATCGGGGCTACACCTTC.

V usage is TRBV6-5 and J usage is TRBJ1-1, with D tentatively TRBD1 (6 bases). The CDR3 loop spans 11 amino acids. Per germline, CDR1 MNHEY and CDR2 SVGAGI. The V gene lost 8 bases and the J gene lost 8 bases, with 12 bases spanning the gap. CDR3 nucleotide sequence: TGTGCCAGCGGGACACAACGGGAAGCTTTCTTT. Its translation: CASGTQREAFF.

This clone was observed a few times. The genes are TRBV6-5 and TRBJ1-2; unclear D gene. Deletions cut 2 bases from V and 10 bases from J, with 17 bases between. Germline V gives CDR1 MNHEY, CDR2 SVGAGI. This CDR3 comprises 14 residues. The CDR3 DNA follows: TGTGCCAGCAGTTACGTTTCTGGTCGGGGAGACTACACCTTC. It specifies CASSYVSGRGDYTF.

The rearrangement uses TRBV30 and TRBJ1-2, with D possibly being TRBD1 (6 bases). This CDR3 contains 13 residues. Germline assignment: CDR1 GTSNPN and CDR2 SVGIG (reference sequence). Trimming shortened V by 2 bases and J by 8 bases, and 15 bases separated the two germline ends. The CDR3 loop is CAWSKVGAVGYTF. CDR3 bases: TGTGCCTGGAGTAAAGTGGGGGCCGTGGGCTACACCTTC. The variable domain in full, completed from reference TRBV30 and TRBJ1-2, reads SQTIHQWPATLVQPVGSPLSLECTVEGTSNPNLYWYRQAAGRGLQLLFYSVGIGQISSEVPQNLSASRPQDRQFILSSKKLLLSDSGFYLCAWSKVGAVGYTFGSGTRLTVV.

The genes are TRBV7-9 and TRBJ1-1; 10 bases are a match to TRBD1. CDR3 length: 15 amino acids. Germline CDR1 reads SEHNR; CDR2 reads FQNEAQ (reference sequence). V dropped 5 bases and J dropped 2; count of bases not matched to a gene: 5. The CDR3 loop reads CASSTGTGENTEAFF. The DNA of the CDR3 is TGTGCCAGCAGCACGGGGACAGGGGAAAACACTGAAGCTTTCTTT.

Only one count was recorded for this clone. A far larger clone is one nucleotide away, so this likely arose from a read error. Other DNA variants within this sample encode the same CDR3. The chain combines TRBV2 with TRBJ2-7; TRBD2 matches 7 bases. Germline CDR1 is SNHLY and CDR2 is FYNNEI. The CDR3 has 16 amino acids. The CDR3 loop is CASRPMASSGGYEQYF. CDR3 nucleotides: TGTGCCAGCAGACCTATGGCTAGCTCGGGGGGATACGAGCAATACTTC. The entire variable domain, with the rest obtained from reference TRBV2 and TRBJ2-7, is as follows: EPEVTQTPSHQVTQMGQEVILRCVPISNHLYFYWYRQILGQKVEFLVSFYNNEISEKSEIFDDQFSVERPDGSNFTLKIRSTKLEDSAMYFCASRPMASSGGYEQYFGPGTRLTVT.

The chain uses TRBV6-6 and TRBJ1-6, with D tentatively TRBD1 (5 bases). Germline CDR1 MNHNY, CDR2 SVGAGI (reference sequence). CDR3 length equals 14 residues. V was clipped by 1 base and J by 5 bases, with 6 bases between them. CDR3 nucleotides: TGTGCCAGCAGTTACTTCAGGGATAATTCACCCCTCCACTTT. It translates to CASSYFRDNSPLHF.

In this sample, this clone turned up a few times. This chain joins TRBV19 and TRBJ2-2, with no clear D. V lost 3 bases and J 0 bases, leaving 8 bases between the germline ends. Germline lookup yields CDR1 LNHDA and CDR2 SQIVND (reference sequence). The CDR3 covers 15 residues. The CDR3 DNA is TGTGCCAGTAGTATCTTCCCTACGAACACCGGGGAGCTGTTTTTT. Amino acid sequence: CASSIFPTNTGELFF.

The CDR3 here is CASRVQGAGEQYF. The DNA of the CDR3 is TGTGCCAGCAGGGTACAGGGGGCAGGTGAGCAGTACTTC. This chain uses TRBV6-5 with TRBJ2-7, with 9 bases lining up with TRBD1. The junction had 7 bases not matched to a gene; V was cut back by 6 bases and J by 7 bases. This CDR3 is 13 amino acids long. Germline CDR1 MNHEY, CDR2 SVGAGI.

In nucleotides, the CDR3 is TGCGCCAGCAGCTTAATGACAGCATCGACAGATACGCAGTATTTT. The encoded protein is CASSLMTASTDTQYF. This chain uses TRBV5-1 with TRBJ2-3; perhaps TRBD1 as D (5 bases). Deletions cut 2 bases from V and 3 bases from J, with 13 bases between. CDR1 and CDR2 (germline): SGHRS, YFSETQ. The CDR3 loop spans 15 amino acids.

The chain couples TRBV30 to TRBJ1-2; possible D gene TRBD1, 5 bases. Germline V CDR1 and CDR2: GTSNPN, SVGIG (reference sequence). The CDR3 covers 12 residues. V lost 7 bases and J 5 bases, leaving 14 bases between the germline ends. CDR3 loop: CAYPGGQYGYTF. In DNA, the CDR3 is TGTGCCTATCCGGGGGGTCAGTATGGCTACACCTTC.

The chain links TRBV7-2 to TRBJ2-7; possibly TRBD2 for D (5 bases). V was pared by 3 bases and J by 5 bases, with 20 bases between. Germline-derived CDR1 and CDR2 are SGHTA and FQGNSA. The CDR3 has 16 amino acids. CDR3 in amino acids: CASSFSGVSPTHEQYF. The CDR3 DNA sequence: TGTGCCAGCAGCTTCTCCGGGGTCTCCCCCACCCACGAGCAGTACTTC.

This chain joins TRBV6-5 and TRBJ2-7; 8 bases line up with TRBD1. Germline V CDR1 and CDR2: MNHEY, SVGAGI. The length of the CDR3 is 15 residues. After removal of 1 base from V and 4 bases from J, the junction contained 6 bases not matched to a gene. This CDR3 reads CASSYYGQGGYEQYF. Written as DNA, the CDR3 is TGTGCCAGCAGTTACTACGGACAGGGAGGTTACGAGCAGTACTTC.

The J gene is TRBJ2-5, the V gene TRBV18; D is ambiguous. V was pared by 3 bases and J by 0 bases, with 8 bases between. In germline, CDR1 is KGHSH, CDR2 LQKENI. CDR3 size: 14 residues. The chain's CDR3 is CASSPMGYQETQYF. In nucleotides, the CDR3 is TGTGCCAGCTCACCCATGGGGTACCAAGAGACCCAGTACTTC. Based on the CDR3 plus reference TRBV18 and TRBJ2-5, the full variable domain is NAGVMQNPRHLVRRRGQEARLRCSPMKGHSHVYWYRQLPEEGLKFMVYLQKENIIDESGMPKERFSAEFPKEGPSILRIQQVVRGDSAAYFCASSPMGYQETQYFGPGTRLLVL.

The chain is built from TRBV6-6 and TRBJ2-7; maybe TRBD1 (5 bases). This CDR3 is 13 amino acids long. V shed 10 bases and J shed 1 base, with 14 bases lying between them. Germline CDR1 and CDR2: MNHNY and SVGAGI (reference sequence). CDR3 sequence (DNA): TGTGCCACCTACCTAACAGGTTCCTACGAGCAGTACTTC. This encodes CATYLTGSYEQYF.

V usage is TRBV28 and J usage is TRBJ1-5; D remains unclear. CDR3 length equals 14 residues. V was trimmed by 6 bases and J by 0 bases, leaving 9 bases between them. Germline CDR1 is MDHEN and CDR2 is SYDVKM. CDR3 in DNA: TGTGCCAGCAGCCTGTTTGGTAGCAATCAGCCCCAGCATTTT. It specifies CASSLFGSNQPQHF.

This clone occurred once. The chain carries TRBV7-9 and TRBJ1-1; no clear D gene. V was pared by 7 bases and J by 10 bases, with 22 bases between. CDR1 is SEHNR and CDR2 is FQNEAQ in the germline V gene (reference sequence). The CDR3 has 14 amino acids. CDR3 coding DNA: TGTGCCAGCATTCCATCCGGCGGTCCCTTAGGAGCTTTCTTT. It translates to CASIPSGGPLGAFF. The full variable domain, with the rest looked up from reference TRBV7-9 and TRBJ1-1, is DTGVSQNPRHKITKRGQNVTFRCDPISEHNRLYWYRQTLGQGPEFLTYFQNEAQLEKSRLLSDRFSAERPKGSFSTLEIQRTEQGDSAMYLCASIPSGGPLGAFFGQGTRLTVV.

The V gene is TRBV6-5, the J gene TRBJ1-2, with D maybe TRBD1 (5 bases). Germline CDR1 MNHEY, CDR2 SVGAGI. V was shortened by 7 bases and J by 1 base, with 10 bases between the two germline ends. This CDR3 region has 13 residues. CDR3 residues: CASIDSLNYGYTF. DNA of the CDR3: TGTGCCAGCATAGACAGCCTTAACTATGGCTACACCTTC.

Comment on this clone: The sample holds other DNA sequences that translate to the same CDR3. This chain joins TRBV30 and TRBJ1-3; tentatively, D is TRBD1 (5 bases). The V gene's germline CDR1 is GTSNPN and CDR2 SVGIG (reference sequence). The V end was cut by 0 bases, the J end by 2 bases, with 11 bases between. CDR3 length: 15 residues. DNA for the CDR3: TGTGCCTGGAGTGTCACAGGCCAGACTGGAAACACCATATATTTT. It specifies CAWSVTGQTGNTIYF. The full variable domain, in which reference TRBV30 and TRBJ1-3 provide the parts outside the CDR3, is SQTIHQWPATLVQPVGSPLSLECTVEGTSNPNLYWYRQAAGRGLQLLFYSVGIGQISSEVPQNLSASRPQDRQFILSSKKLLLSDSGFYLCAWSVTGQTGNTIYFGEGSWLTVV.

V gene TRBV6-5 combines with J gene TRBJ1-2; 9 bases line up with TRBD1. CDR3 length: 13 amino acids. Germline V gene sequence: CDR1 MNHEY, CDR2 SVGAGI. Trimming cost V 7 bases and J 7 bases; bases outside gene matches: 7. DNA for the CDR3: TGTGCCAGCAAGACAGGGGGAATCTCTGGCTACACCTTC. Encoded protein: CASKTGGISGYTF.